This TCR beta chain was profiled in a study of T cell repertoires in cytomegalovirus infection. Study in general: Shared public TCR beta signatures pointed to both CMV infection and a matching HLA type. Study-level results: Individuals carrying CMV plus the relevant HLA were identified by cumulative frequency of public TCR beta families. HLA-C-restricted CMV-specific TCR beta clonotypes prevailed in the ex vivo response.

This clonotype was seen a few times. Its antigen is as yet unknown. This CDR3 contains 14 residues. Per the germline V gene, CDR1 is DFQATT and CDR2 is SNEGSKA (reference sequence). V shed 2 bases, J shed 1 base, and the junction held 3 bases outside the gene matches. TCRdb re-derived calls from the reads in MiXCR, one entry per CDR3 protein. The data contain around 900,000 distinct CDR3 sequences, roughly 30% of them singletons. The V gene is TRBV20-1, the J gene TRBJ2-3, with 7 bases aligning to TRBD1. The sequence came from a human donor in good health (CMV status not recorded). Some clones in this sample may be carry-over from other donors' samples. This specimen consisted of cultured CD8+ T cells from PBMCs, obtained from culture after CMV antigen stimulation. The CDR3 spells CSARNRGGTDTQYF. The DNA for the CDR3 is TGCAGTGCTAGAAACAGGGGAGGCACAGATACGCAGTATTTT.